The entry that follows covers one T cell receptor (beta chain) sequence. What it binds is unknown. TCRdb reprocessed the reads with MiXCR, giving one entry per CDR3 protein. The table lists approximately 1,000,000 distinct CDR3 sequences, more than 25% of them singletons. The data are from a study of T cell repertoires in cytomegalovirus infection. V was shortened by 4 bases and J by 0 bases, with 13 bases between the two germline ends. CDR1 SGHNT and CDR2 YYREEE come from the germline V gene (reference sequence). This CDR3 contains 16 residues. The genes are TRBV5-4 and TRBJ2-2; no clear D gene. The origin of this receptor is a human donor in good health (CMV status not recorded). Some clones in this sample may be carry-over from other donors' samples. Specimen: cultured CD8+ T cells from PBMCs, collected from culture after CMV antigen stimulation. The CDR3 region is CASSQEYPANTGELFF. DNA for the CDR3: TGTGCCAGCAGCCAGGAGTACCCGGCGAACACCGGGGAGCTGTTTTTT.